This TCR beta chain came from a study of shared clonotypes between healthy human individuals. Germline lookup yields CDR1 MNHNS and CDR2 SASEGT. V lost 5 bases and J lost 7, with 12 bases in between. The CDR3 is made up of 13 amino acids. Assay: immunoSEQ multiplex PCR; the TCRdb copy retains only in-frame clones and omits some. The repertoire includes under 1,100,000 clones, around 76% of them detected once, and less than 1.5% sits in the top ten. The TCR sequence derives from a man between 18 and 29 years old in good health. The rearrangement uses TRBV6-1 and TRBJ1-5; D may be TRBD1 (5 bases). Specimen: memory CD4+ T cells sorted from blood. The subset: CD45RA-negative fraction. CDR3 nucleotide sequence: TGTGCCAGCAGTAGGACATTGAGGCAGCCCCAGCATTTT. Amino acid sequence: CASSRTLRQPQHF.